These T cell receptor beta chains were read from a single sample in a study of T-cell memory formation after mild COVID-19. TCRdb itself ran the 5' RACE reads through MiXCR, one entry per CDR3 protein. The sample records some 350,000 distinct CDR3 sequences, 13% being singletons. Source material: PBMCs or a T cell subset sorted from them (not recorded which). Every receptor here comes from a man between 18 and 29 years old who had mild COVID-19 (a few samples of this study predate the infection). Cell type and time point are not known. The CDR3 runs from the conserved cysteine through the conserved F or W. Each record gives: clone size, V gene, D gene, J gene, CDR3 protein, CDR3 DNA. A D gene is named only where the DNA matches it firmly. Some rows have no size entry. The others give once, few or many, or a class for an expanded clone.

clone_size: NA; v_call: TRBV28; d_call: NA; j_call: TRBJ2-5; cdr3_aa: CASSLAAAGQETQYF; cdr3_nt: TGTGCCAGCAGTTTGGCCGCCGCGGGCCAAGAGACCCAGTACTTC
clone_size: NA; v_call: TRBV7-9; d_call: TRBD1; j_call: TRBJ2-2; cdr3_aa: CASRADRGANTGELFF; cdr3_nt: TGTGCCAGCAGGGCGGACAGGGGCGCGAACACCGGGGAGCTGTTTTTT
clone_size: few; v_call: TRBV29-1; d_call: TRBD1; j_call: TRBJ1-1; cdr3_aa: CSAKRGPEAFF; cdr3_nt: TGCAGCGCCAAGAGGGGGCCTGAAGCTTTCTTT
clone_size: many; v_call: TRBV7-2; d_call: NA; j_call: TRBJ2-1; cdr3_aa: CASSPRGAPYNEQFF; cdr3_nt: TGTGCCAGCAGCCCCCGGGGGGCCCCCTACAATGAGCAGTTCTTC
clone_size: NA; v_call: TRBV9; d_call: NA; j_call: TRBJ1-2; cdr3_aa: CASRGDGIYGYTF; cdr3_nt: TGTGCCAGCAGGGGGGACGGGATCTATGGCTACACCTTC
clone_size: NA; v_call: TRBV6-6; d_call: TRBD1; j_call: TRBJ2-1; cdr3_aa: CASADRGHSYNEQFF; cdr3_nt: TGTGCCAGCGCCGACAGGGGCCACTCCTACAATGAGCAGTTCTTC
clone_size: NA; v_call: TRBV28; d_call: NA; j_call: TRBJ2-2; cdr3_aa: CASSQTTVNTGELFF; cdr3_nt: TGTGCCAGCAGCCAAACGACAGTGAACACCGGGGAGCTGTTTTTT
clone_size: NA; v_call: TRBV11-2; d_call: TRBD1; j_call: TRBJ1-2; cdr3_aa: CASSLFQGADYGYTF; cdr3_nt: TGTGCCAGCAGCTTATTCCAGGGGGCGGACTATGGCTACACCTTC
clone_size: many; v_call: TRBV12-3/TRBV12-4; d_call: NA; j_call: TRBJ2-7; cdr3_aa: CASKILGLPEQYF; cdr3_nt: TGTGCCAGCAAAATTCTAGGCCTGCCCGAGCAGTACTTC
clone_size: few; v_call: TRBV5-5; d_call: NA; j_call: TRBJ2-1; cdr3_aa: CASSLVVSPRNEQFF; cdr3_nt: TGTGCCAGCAGCTTGGTAGTTTCGCCGCGGAATGAGCAGTTCTTC
clone_size: NA; v_call: TRBV5-5; d_call: TRBD2; j_call: TRBJ2-5; cdr3_aa: CASRQALLAAEETQYF; cdr3_nt: TGTGCCAGCAGACAGGCCCTCCTAGCGGCCGAAGAGACCCAGTACTTC
clone_size: NA; v_call: TRBV3-1; d_call: NA; j_call: TRBJ2-1; cdr3_aa: CASSERTAYNEQFF; cdr3_nt: TGTGCCAGCAGCGAAAGGACGGCCTACAATGAGCAGTTCTTC
clone_size: NA; v_call: TRBV13; d_call: NA; j_call: TRBJ2-4; cdr3_aa: CASSPGATGAPNIQYF; cdr3_nt: TGTGCCAGCAGCCCGGGGGCAACAGGGGCCCCTAACATTCAGTACTTC
clone_size: NA; v_call: TRBV15; d_call: TRBD1; j_call: TRBJ1-1; cdr3_aa: CATSRDRGPNTEAFF; cdr3_nt: TGTGCCACCAGCAGAGATAGGGGGCCGAACACTGAAGCTTTCTTT
clone_size: few; v_call: TRBV5-1; d_call: TRBD1; j_call: TRBJ1-6; cdr3_aa: CASKPWTGANSPLHF; cdr3_nt: TGCGCCAGCAAACCTTGGACAGGGGCTAATTCACCCCTCCACTTT